A selection of T cell receptor beta chains follows, all from one sample in a study of cytomegalovirus exposure and HLA in healthy donors. TCRdb keeps only in-frame clones here, not all; method: immunoSEQ multiplex PCR. The sample has roughly 120,000 clones, about three quarters seen once. Sequenced: PBMCs. These TCRs come from a woman under 40 in good health and CMV-seronegative. Each CDR3 is given with its conserved first and last residue. Fields, in order: J gene, V gene, D gene, CDR3 protein. The D gene is left open where the match is weak.

J gene: TRBJ2-3; V gene: TRBV7-2; D gene: -; CDR3 protein: CASGSPHNTDTQYF
J gene: TRBJ2-1; V gene: TRBV9; D gene: TRBD2; CDR3 protein: CASSVIAGGGYEQFF
J gene: TRBJ2-7; V gene: TRBV5-1; D gene: TRBD1; CDR3 protein: CASSNRDRGYGEQYF
J gene: TRBJ1-3; V gene: TRBV9; D gene: TRBD1; CDR3 protein: CASSAPGGSSGNTIYF
J gene: TRBJ1-5; V gene: TRBV7-2; D gene: -; CDR3 protein: CASSEQGGGGQPQHF
J gene: TRBJ1-4; V gene: TRBV11-2; D gene: TRBD1; CDR3 protein: CASSLGDRIEKLFF
J gene: TRBJ1-2; V gene: TRBV5-1; D gene: TRBD1; CDR3 protein: CASRGGQGGYGYTF
J gene: TRBJ1-1; V gene: TRBV7-9; D gene: TRBD1; CDR3 protein: CSSSLANLIFGQGNTEAFF
J gene: TRBJ2-7; V gene: TRBV11-2; D gene: TRBD1; CDR3 protein: CASSFSTGGNYEQYF
J gene: TRBJ2-1; V gene: TRBV6-1; D gene: -; CDR3 protein: CASSLYNEQFF
J gene: TRBJ1-6; V gene: TRBV6-4; D gene: -; CDR3 protein: CASSEGEYSPLHF
J gene: TRBJ1-1; V gene: TRBV29-1; D gene: -; CDR3 protein: CSVAPRLKASEAFF
J gene: TRBJ1-4; V gene: TRBV5-4; D gene: TRBD1; CDR3 protein: CASSTTARSRGNEKLFF
J gene: TRBJ2-3; V gene: TRBV9; D gene: TRBD1; CDR3 protein: CASSPVRTGSGSTDTQYF
J gene: TRBJ1-2; V gene: TRBV5-6; D gene: -; CDR3 protein: CASSRRGYPIYGYTF
J gene: TRBJ1-2; V gene: TRBV9; D gene: TRBD1; CDR3 protein: CASSDPDRESGYTF
J gene: TRBJ1-1; V gene: TRBV14; D gene: -; CDR3 protein: CASSRVSGNTEAFF